The 10 T cell receptor beta chains in this list originate from one sample, sequenced in a study of radiotherapy plus CTLA-4 blockade in lung cancer. TCRdb's copy holds only in-frame clones and misses some; the assay was immunoSEQ multiplex PCR. The repertoire holds about 98,000 clones, with 75% to 90% as singletons. The sequenced sample was peripheral blood, obtained from a patient treated with radiotherapy plus ipilimumab. The receptor set was obtained from a human donor with non-small cell lung cancer who had a partial response to radiotherapy plus ipilimumab.

This sequence joins TRBV28 and TRBJ1-1; D ambiguous. The V and J ends lost 5 bases and 4 bases respectively, with 11 bases between them. The CDR3 has 13 residues. Germline CDR1 is MDHEN and CDR2 is SYDVKM. In DNA, the CDR3 is TGTGCCAGCAGTCGGGAGTTAAGCACTGAAGCTTTCTTT. Protein product: CASSRELSTEAFF.

This chain links TRBV28 with TRBJ2-5; perhaps TRBD2 as D (5 bases). Germline V gene sequence: CDR1 MDHEN, CDR2 SYDVKM. V was cut by 4 bases and J by 5 bases, with 23 bases left in between. The CDR3 is 17 residues long. CDR3 DNA sequence: TGTGCCAGCAGTTCCCTCCGAAGAGAAATCGTAGCGGAGACCCAGTACTTC. Translating gives CASSSLRREIVAETQYF.

The chain is built from TRBV10-1 and TRBJ2-3, with 8 bases matching TRBD1. The germline V gene encodes CDR1 WNHNN and CDR2 SYGVQD (reference sequence). CDR3 length equals 15 residues. J gave up 0 bases and V 8 bases, and 7 bases lay outside the gene matches. CDR3 sequence: CASSMTGVSTDTQYF. CDR3 DNA sequence: TGCGCCAGCTCGATGACAGGGGTTAGCACAGATACGCAGTATTTT.

The chain couples TRBV28 to TRBJ1-1, with a possible D match to TRBD1 (5 bases). The germline gives CDR1 MDHEN, CDR2 SYDVKM. The V end was cut by 8 bases, the J end by 0 bases, with 16 bases between. The CDR3 has 15 residues. The CDR3 is CASDGTLGMNTEAFF. For the CDR3, the DNA is TGTGCCAGCGACGGGACTTTGGGTATGAACACTGAAGCTTTCTTT.

This clone was counted once. V gene TRBV19 combines with J gene TRBJ1-5, with 7 bases that match TRBD1. Germline CDR1 is LNHDA and CDR2 is SQIVND (reference sequence). Losses at the gene ends were 5 bases for V and 4 bases for J; bases not matched to a gene: 8. The CDR3 spans 15 residues. CDR3 residues: CASSVTRQGNQPQHF. CDR3 sequence (DNA): TGTGCCAGTAGTGTAACAAGACAGGGAAATCAGCCCCAGCATTTT.

There are a few counts of this clone. The chain joins TRBV19 to TRBJ2-1; a weak D match, TRBD1 (6 bases). With 3 bases removed from V and 3 bases from J, the gap between germline ends came to 21 bases. The CDR3 covers 18 residues. CDR1 is LNHDA, CDR2 SQIVND, per germline (reference sequence). Written as DNA, the CDR3 is TGTGCCAGTAGTATCGTCGATCGAGGGCAGGGGTACTACAATGAGCAGTTCTTC. Protein sequence: CASSIVDRGQGYYNEQFF. Full variable domain (remainder filled in from reference TRBV19 and TRBJ2-1): DGGITQSPKYLFRKEGQNVTLSCEQNLNHDAMYWYRQDPGQGLRLIYYSQIVNDFQKGDIAEGYSVSREKKESFPLTVTSAQKNPTAFYLCASSIVDRGQGYYNEQFFGPGTRLTVL.

The J gene is TRBJ1-5, the V gene TRBV7-6, with D maybe TRBD1 (5 bases). V was cut by 5 bases and J by 0 bases, with 17 bases left in between. The CDR3 spans 17 residues. In germline, CDR1 is SGHVS, CDR2 FNYEAQ. CDR3 residues: CASSPYETEYSNQPQHF. The CDR3 nucleotides read TGTGCCAGCAGCCCCTATGAGACAGAATATAGCAATCAGCCCCAGCATTTT.

The rearrangement joins TRBV15 to TRBJ2-7, with D unresolved. The CDR3 is made up of 17 amino acids. Between the trimmed V and J ends, which lost 2 bases and 2 bases, there was a span of 19 bases. The germline V gene encodes CDR1 LNHNV and CDR2 YYDKDF (reference sequence). CDR3 amino acids: CATSRSQPIPTPYEQYF. The DNA for the CDR3 is TGTGCCACCAGCAGAAGCCAGCCCATTCCGACACCCTACGAGCAGTACTTC. Based on the CDR3 plus reference TRBV15 and TRBJ2-7, the full variable domain is DAMVIQNPRYQVTQFGKPVTLSCSQTLNHNVMYWYQQKSSQAPKLLFHYYDKDFNNEADTPDNFQSRRPNTSFCFLDIRSPGLGDTAMYLCATSRSQPIPTPYEQYFGPGTRLTVT.

This chain uses TRBV11-2 with TRBJ2-1; TRBD2 agrees at 9 bases. Per germline, CDR1 SGHAT and CDR2 FQNNGV. V was clipped by 1 base and J by 7 bases; unmatched bases: 5. The CDR3 covers 15 residues. The CDR3 loop is CASSLGAGGLNEQFF. The CDR3 nucleotides read TGTGCCAGCAGCTTAGGCGCGGGAGGGTTGAATGAGCAGTTCTTC.

The J gene is TRBJ1-5, the V gene TRBV6-1, with no clear D. Germline-derived CDR1 and CDR2 are MNHNS and SASEGT. Trimming removed 7 bases from V and 6 bases from J, with 10 bases in between. The CDR3 has 12 residues. The CDR3, as DNA: TGTGCCAGCAAGGTGGGCAGTCAGCCCCAGCATTTT. This codes for CASKVGSQPQHF.